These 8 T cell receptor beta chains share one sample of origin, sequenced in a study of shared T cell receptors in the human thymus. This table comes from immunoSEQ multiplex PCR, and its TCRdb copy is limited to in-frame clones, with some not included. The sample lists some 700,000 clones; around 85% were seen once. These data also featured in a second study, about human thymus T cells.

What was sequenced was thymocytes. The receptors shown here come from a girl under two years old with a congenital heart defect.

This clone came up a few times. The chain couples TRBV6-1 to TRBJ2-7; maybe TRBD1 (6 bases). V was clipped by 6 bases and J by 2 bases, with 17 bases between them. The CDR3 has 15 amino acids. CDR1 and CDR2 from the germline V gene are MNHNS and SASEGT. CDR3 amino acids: CASRATGHTTYEQYF. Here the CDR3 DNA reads TGTGCCAGCAGAGCCACAGGGCACACCACCTACGAGCAGTACTTC.

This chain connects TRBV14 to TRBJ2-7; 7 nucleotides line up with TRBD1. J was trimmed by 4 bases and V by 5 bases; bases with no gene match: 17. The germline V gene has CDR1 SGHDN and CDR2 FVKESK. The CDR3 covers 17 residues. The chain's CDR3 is CASSLWSTGKGKYEQYF. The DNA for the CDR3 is TGTGCCAGCAGCTTGTGGTCGACAGGGAAGGGGAAATACGAGCAGTACTTC.

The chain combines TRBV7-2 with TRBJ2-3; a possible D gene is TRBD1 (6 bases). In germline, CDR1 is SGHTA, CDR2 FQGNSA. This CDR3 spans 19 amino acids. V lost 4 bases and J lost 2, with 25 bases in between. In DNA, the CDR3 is TGTGCCAGCAGCTACATAAGGGGGAATAGCGCATACGACACAGATACGCAGTATTTT. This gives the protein CASSYIRGNSAYDTDTQYF.

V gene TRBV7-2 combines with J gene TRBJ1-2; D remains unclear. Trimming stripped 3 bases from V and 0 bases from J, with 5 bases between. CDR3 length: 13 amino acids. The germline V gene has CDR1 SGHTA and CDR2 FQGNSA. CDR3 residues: CASSFGTNYGYTF. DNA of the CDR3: TGTGCCAGCAGCTTCGGGACTAACTATGGCTACACCTTC.

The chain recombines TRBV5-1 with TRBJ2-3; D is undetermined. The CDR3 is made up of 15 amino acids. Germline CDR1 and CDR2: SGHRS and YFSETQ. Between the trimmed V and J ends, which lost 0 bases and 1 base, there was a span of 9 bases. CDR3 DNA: TGCGCCAGCAGCTTGGCCGTCCGAGGCACAGATACGCAGTATTTT. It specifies CASSLAVRGTDTQYF.

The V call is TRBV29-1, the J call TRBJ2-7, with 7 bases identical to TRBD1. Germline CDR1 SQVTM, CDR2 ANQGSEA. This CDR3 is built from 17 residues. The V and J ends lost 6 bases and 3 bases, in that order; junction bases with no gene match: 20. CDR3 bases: TGCAGCGTCTCCCGAAGCAGTAGGTACAGGGGTGACTACGAGCAGTACTTC. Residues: CSVSRSSRYRGDYEQYF.

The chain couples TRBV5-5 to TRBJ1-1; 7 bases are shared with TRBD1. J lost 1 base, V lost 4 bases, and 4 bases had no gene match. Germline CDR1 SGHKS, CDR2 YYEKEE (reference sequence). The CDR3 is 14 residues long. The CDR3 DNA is TGTGCCAGCAGCCGGGGACAGAAGAACACTGAAGCTTTCTTT. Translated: CASSRGQKNTEAFF. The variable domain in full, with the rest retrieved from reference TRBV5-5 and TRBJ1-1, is DAGVTQSPTHLIKTRGQQVTLRCSPISGHKSVSWYQQVLGQGPQFIFQYYEKEERGRGNFPDRFSARQFPNYSSELNVNALLLGDSALYLCASSRGQKNTEAFFGQGTRLTVV.

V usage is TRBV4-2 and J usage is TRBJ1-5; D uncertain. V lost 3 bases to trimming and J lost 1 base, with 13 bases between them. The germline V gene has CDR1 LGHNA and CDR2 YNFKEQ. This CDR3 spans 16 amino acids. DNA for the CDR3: TGTGCCAGCAGCCAGGAGACCGCCCTCAGCAATCAGCCCCAGCATTTT. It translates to CASSQETALSNQPQHF.